This TCR beta chain was sequenced in a study of CD8 T cells in ankylosing spondylitis. Via MiXCR, TCRdb re-called the 5' RACE reads, giving one row per CDR3 protein. The sample has 200,000 to 250,000 distinct CDR3 sequences, over 9.5% seen once. This CDR3 is 17 amino acids long. CDR1 is SGHDN and CDR2 is FVKESK in the germline V gene. The V and J ends lost 4 bases and 3 bases, in that order; junction bases with no gene match: 7. This clonotype has more than one count but fewer than ten. The clonotype was recovered from a male donor with ankylosing spondylitis or in good health (not recorded which). Sequencing used blood, either unsorted or a sorted T cell fraction (not recorded which). V gene TRBV14 combines with J gene TRBJ2-3, with 13 bases aligning to TRBD2. CDR3 sequence reads: CASSRGGLAGATDTQYF. The CDR3 region has the DNA TGTGCCAGCAGCCGAGGCGGACTAGCGGGGGCTACAGATACGCAGTATTTT.